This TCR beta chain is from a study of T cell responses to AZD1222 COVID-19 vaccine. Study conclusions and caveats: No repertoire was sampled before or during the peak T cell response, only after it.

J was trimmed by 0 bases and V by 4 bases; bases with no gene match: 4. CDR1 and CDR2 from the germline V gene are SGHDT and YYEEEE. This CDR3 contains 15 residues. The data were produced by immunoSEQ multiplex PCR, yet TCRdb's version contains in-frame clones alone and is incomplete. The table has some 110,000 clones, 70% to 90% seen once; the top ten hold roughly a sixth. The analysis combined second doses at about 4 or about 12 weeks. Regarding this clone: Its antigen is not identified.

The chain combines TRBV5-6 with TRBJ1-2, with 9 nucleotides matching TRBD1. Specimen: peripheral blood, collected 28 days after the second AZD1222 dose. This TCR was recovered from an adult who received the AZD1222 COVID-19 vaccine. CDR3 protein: CASSPDRGANYGYTF. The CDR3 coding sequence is TGTGCCAGCAGCCCCGACAGGGGGGCTAACTATGGCTACACCTTC.